Listed below are T cell receptor beta chains from one sample, sequenced in a study of T cell changes during pregnancy in multiple sclerosis. Sequencing was performed with immunoSEQ multiplex PCR; in TCRdb, only in-frame clones are kept and a portion is missing. The table records fewer than 40,000 clones, more than 90% of them present only once. Here the sequenced sample was CD4+ T cells from peripheral blood mononuclear cells, taken in the second trimester of pregnancy. These receptors were obtained from a female donor with multiple sclerosis, enrolled in a pregnancy study. The CDR3 runs from the conserved cysteine through the conserved F or W. Fields, in order: CDR3 protein, CDR3 DNA, V gene, J gene, D gene, clone size. D genes are given only for firm matches. Clone size, where shown, is once, few, many, or a class for clones that have expanded.

CASSQLRGARVKTQYF,TGTGCCAGCAGCCAATTACGGGGGGCCCGGGTGAAGACCCAGTACTTC,TRBV7-7,TRBJ2-5,-,once
CASTLSRARSNEKLFF,TGTGCCAGTACCCTCTCCAGGGCGCGGAGTAATGAAAAACTGTTTTTT,TRBV19,TRBJ1-4,-,-
CASSLRQSINEKLFF,TGTGCCAGCAGTTTAAGACAGTCAATTAATGAAAAACTGTTTTTT,TRBV28,TRBJ1-4,-,-
CASSYQGAVPYGYTF,TGTGCCAGCTCTTACCAGGGGGCCGTTCCCTATGGCTACACCTTC,TRBV18,TRBJ1-2,TRBD1,-
CASSGLAGGLYNEQFF,TGTGCCAGCAGTGGGTTAGCGGGGGGTCTCTACAATGAGCAGTTCTTC,TRBV6-1,TRBJ2-1,TRBD2,-
CASSPQAGSADTQYF,TGTGCCAGCTCACCACAGGCGGGGAGCGCAGATACGCAGTATTTT,TRBV18,TRBJ2-3,-,-
CASSPPGLAQDTQYF,TGTGCCAGCTCACCACCGGGACTCGCCCAGGATACGCAGTATTTT,TRBV18,TRBJ2-3,-,-
CASGLSAGGQPQHF,TGTGCTAGTGGTTTGAGTGCAGGTGGTCAGCCCCAGCATTTT,TRBV12-5,TRBJ1-5,-,-
CASSLSPVQGRSNQPQHF,TGTGCCAGCAGCTTATCGCCGGTACAGGGGAGAAGCAATCAGCCCCAGCATTTT,TRBV7-9,TRBJ1-5,TRBD1,-
CASSLEQSGANVLTF,TGCGCCAGCAGCTTGGAACAATCCGGGGCCAACGTCCTGACTTTC,TRBV5-1,TRBJ2-6,-,-
CASRRTGGAYEQYF,TGTGCCAGCAGAAGGACAGGGGGTGCGTACGAGCAGTACTTC,TRBV2,TRBJ2-7,TRBD1,-
CASSPRTANTGELFF,TGTGCCAGCAGCCCAAGGACAGCGAACACCGGGGAGCTGTTTTTT,TRBV7-6,TRBJ2-2,-,-
CASIPGQGFMNTEAFF,TGTGCCAGCATTCCGGGACAGGGATTTATGAACACTGAAGCTTTCTTT,TRBV27,TRBJ1-1,TRBD1,-
CASSYSGYGQGFEAFF,TGTGCCAGCAGTTACTCGGGGTATGGACAGGGCTTTGAAGCTTTCTTT,TRBV6-5,TRBJ1-1,TRBD1,-
CAIRRDFNQPQHF,TGTGCCATCAGGCGCGATTTCAATCAGCCCCAGCATTTT,TRBV10-3,TRBJ1-5,-,few
CASSQEGGAVTDTQYF,TGTGCCAGCAGCCAAGAGGGAGGGGCTGTCACAGATACGCAGTATTTT,TRBV4-2,TRBJ2-3,TRBD2,-
CASRPSGTGGEKLFF,TGTGCCAGCAGGCCATCCGGGACAGGGGGTGAAAAACTGTTTTTT,TRBV5-6,TRBJ1-4,TRBD1,few
CASSIDRTYGYTF,TGCGCCAGCAGCATCGACAGGACCTATGGCTACACCTTC,TRBV5-1,TRBJ1-2,-,-
CASRPRGLFQNEKLFF,TGCGCCAGCAGGCCCAGGGGGCTGTTCCAGAACGAAAAACTGTTTTTT,TRBV5-1,TRBJ1-4,TRBD1,-
CASSPRETGNTIYF,TGTGCCAGCAGCCCGCGGGAAACTGGAAACACCATATATTTT,TRBV7-9,TRBJ1-3,-,-
CASSYPWTGSSYEQYF,TGTGCCAGCAGTTACCCCTGGACAGGGAGCTCCTACGAGCAGTACTTC,TRBV6-6,TRBJ2-7,TRBD1,-
CASSYSLAGAHEQYF,TGTGCCAGCAGTTACTCGCTAGCGGGAGCCCACGAGCAGTACTTC,TRBV6-6,TRBJ2-7,TRBD2,-
CASSRTGGRQETQYF,TGCGCCAGCAGCAGGACAGGGGGGCGACAAGAGACCCAGTACTTC,TRBV5-1,TRBJ2-5,TRBD1,once
CASSPRTGGVSEAFF,TGTGCCAGCAGCCCAAGGACAGGGGGGGTCTCTGAAGCTTTCTTT,TRBV7-9,TRBJ1-1,TRBD1,-
CASTPPAGTARAFF,TGTGCCAGCACCCCTCCAGCTGGGACAGCACGAGCTTTCTTT,TRBV6-5,TRBJ1-1,TRBD1,-
CASSQEMNTEAFF,TGCGCCAGCTCGCAAGAGATGAACACTGAAGCTTTCTTT,TRBV10-2,TRBJ1-1,-,-
CASSVGDDRGAAYEQYF,TGTGCCAGCAGCGTAGGGGATGACAGGGGGGCAGCATACGAGCAGTACTTC,TRBV9,TRBJ2-7,TRBD1,-
CAISEVQLSYGYTF,TGTGCCATCAGTGAGGTACAGCTTAGCTATGGCTACACCTTC,TRBV10-3,TRBJ1-2,-,-
CASSLEASGGPSGTQYF,TGTGCCAGCAGCTTAGAGGCTAGCGGGGGACCAAGTGGGACCCAGTACTTC,TRBV7-8,TRBJ2-5,TRBD2,-
CASSHHREVKAGNTIYF,TGTGCCAGCAGCCACCACAGGGAAGTGAAGGCTGGAAACACCATATATTTT,TRBV11-2,TRBJ1-3,-,-
CASSETAIPNYGYTF,TGTGCCAGCAGTGAAACTGCAATTCCTAACTATGGCTACACCTTC,TRBV6-1,TRBJ1-2,-,-
CASSRGPSFPSGANVLTF,TGTGCCAGTAGTAGGGGCCCTTCTTTTCCCTCTGGGGCCAACGTCCTGACTTTC,TRBV19,TRBJ2-6,-,-
CAISARGSNYGYTF,TGTGCCATCAGTGCCCGGGGATCGAACTATGGCTACACCTTC,TRBV10-3,TRBJ1-2,-,-
CASSLALSTDTQYF,TGCGCCAGCAGCTTGGCACTGAGCACAGATACGCAGTATTTT,TRBV5-1,TRBJ2-3,-,-
CASTRTALTEAFF,TGTGCCAGTACAAGGACAGCTCTGACTGAAGCTTTCTTT,TRBV19,TRBJ1-1,-,-
CASSQILGRNTEAFF,TGCGCCAGCAGCCAAATTCTAGGAAGGAACACTGAAGCTTTCTTT,TRBV4-3,TRBJ1-1,-,once
CASRPGSTETQYF,TGCGCCAGCCGCCCGGGGAGTACAGAGACCCAGTACTTC,TRBV5-1,TRBJ2-5,-,-
CASSAGSYGYTF,TGTGCCAGCAGTGCTGGCTCCTATGGCTACACCTTC,TRBV6-5,TRBJ1-2,-,-
CSAGDREVTEAFF,TGCAGCGCTGGGGACAGGGAGGTCACTGAAGCTTTCTTT,TRBV29-1,TRBJ1-1,TRBD1,few
CASSFEGGGNGELFF,TGTGCCAGCAGCTTTGAAGGGGGCGGGAACGGGGAGCTGTTTTTT,TRBV11-3,TRBJ2-2,-,-
CASRVGQGHQPQHF,TGCGCCAGCAGGGTAGGACAGGGTCATCAGCCCCAGCATTTT,TRBV10-2,TRBJ1-5,TRBD1,-
CASSSTGGSEKLFF,TGTGCCAGCAGCTCGACAGGGGGAAGTGAAAAACTGTTTTTT,TRBV5-6,TRBJ1-4,TRBD1,-
CASSLEQRGTYNEQFF,TGCGCCAGCAGCTTGGAACAGCGGGGTACCTACAATGAGCAGTTCTTC,TRBV5-1,TRBJ2-1,TRBD2,-
CASSRAGDTEAFF,TGCGCCAGCAGTCGCGCGGGGGACACTGAAGCTTTCTTT,TRBV10-2,TRBJ1-1,-,few
CASSMWAAVAYGYTF,TGTGCCAGTAGTATGTGGGCCGCCGTTGCCTATGGCTACACCTTC,TRBV19,TRBJ1-2,-,-
CAWSGSTGESPLHF,TGTGCCTGGAGTGGCTCGACAGGGGAGTCACCCCTCCACTTT,TRBV30,TRBJ1-6,TRBD1,once
CASSVAGKETQYF,TGTGCCAGCAGCGTAGCGGGGAAAGAGACCCAGTACTTC,TRBV9,TRBJ2-5,-,-
CASSDPGMNTEAFF,TGTGCCAGCAGTGACCCAGGGATGAACACTGAAGCTTTCTTT,TRBV6-1,TRBJ1-1,-,-